This T cell receptor (beta chain) was found in a study of blood T cell repertoires in COVID-19. The CDR3 runs 14 residues. Germline V gene data show CDR1 as MNHEY and CDR2 as SVGAGI. V lost 8 bases and J lost 3, with 14 bases in between. The table came from immunoSEQ multiplex PCR; TCRdb's copy has only in-frame clones and leaves some out. This sample has 300,000 to 450,000 clones; approximately 91% occur once, and the top ten carry about 0.94%. During the 2 weeks before they entered the study, exposed participants had met someone with a PCR-confirmed or clinician-diagnosed COVID-19 case. The gene calls are TRBV6-5 and TRBJ1-5; D may be TRBD1 (6 bases). The clonotype was recovered from a woman in her twenties or thirties who had been exposed to COVID-19. The material sequenced was PBMCs or T cells enriched from blood (not recorded which). The CDR3 region is CASRGGEHNQPQHF. CDR3 DNA sequence: TGTGCCAGCCGAGGGGGAGAACACAATCAGCCCCAGCATTTT.